Given below is one TCR beta chain in context. Its antigen is not identified. V gave up 6 bases and J gave up 3 bases; unmatched junction bases: 9. There are 15 residues in the CDR3. Germline V gene sequence: CDR1 MNHEY, CDR2 SMNVEV (reference sequence). TCRdb keeps only in-frame clones here, not all; method: immunoSEQ multiplex PCR. The sample has about 150,000 clones, 90% seen once. The data were obtained in a study of T cell responses to AZD1222 COVID-19 vaccine. Study-wide background: Second-dose recipients at about 4 or about 12 weeks were treated as one pooled group.

Regarding the study as a whole: Only after the peak T cell response were repertoires sampled. The study identified only five or six AZD1222 recipients as seropositive at baseline.

The chain carries TRBV27 and TRBJ2-7, with 9 bases fitting TRBD1. This TCR came from an adult in good health. Sample: peripheral blood, taken on day 0 of AZD1222 vaccination. CDR3 in DNA: TGTGCCAGCAGCCAAACAGGGGGCGGAATCTACGAGCAGTACTTC. It translates to CASSQTGGGIYEQYF.